The 9 T cell receptor beta chains listed next were all sequenced from one sample in a study of response to subunit inactivated influenza vaccine. MiXCR, applied by TCRdb to the RT-PCR reads, yields one record per CDR3 protein. This table holds a few hundred thousand distinct CDR3 sequences, 12% to 15% found once. The sequenced sample was PBMCs from blood, obtained roughly 13 days after vaccination. The receptors stem from a man aged 50-60 years who received an inactivated influenza vaccine.

The table lists this clonotype with a few counts. The chain carries TRBV20-1 and TRBJ2-2; perhaps TRBD1 as D (6 bases). Trimming cost V 0 bases and J 6 bases, with 17 bases left between them. CDR1 and CDR2 from the germline V gene are DFQATT and SNEGSKA (reference sequence). The CDR3 contains 16 residues. For the CDR3, the DNA is TGCAGTGCTAGAGATATCAGGGGCCCTATGTCCGGGGAGCTGTTTTTT. Protein sequence: CSARDIRGPMSGELFF.

Only a few counts were recorded for this clonotype. The V and J genes are TRBV2 and TRBJ2-1, with 9 bases lining up with TRBD2. The CDR3 spans 15 residues. J was trimmed by 3 bases and V by 6 bases; bases with no gene match: 6. CDR1 SNHLY and CDR2 FYNNEI come from the germline V gene. CDR3 DNA sequence: TGTGCCAGCAGGGCGGGGGGGTCTTACTACAATGAGCAGTTCTTC. Its translation: CASRAGGSYYNEQFF.

This chain links TRBV4-2 with TRBJ1-1; 10 bases fit TRBD1. Germline V gives CDR1 LGHNA, CDR2 YNFKEQ. V shed 3 bases and J 5 bases; nucleotides not matched to a gene: 3. The CDR3 has 14 amino acids. CDR3 residues: CASSQEDRGTEAFF. Here the CDR3 DNA reads TGTGCCAGCAGCCAGGAGGACAGGGGGACTGAAGCTTTCTTT.

This clonotype was observed a few times. V gene TRBV14 combines with J gene TRBJ2-1; unclear D gene. CDR1 is SGHDN and CDR2 is FVKESK in the germline V gene. The CDR3 is made up of 13 amino acids. The V end lost 5 bases, the J end lost 9 bases, and 14 bases lay between the germline ends. CDR3 nucleotides: TGTGCCAGCAGCTTGACCCGTACGGGTGAGCAGTTCTTC. Amino acid sequence: CASSLTRTGEQFF.

This clonotype was detected ten times or more. The gene calls are TRBV5-5 and TRBJ1-5, with D uncertain. The germline gives CDR1 SGHKS, CDR2 YYEKEE (reference sequence). Trimming cost V 4 bases and J 0 bases, with 11 bases left between them. CDR3 size: 15 residues. This CDR3 reads CASSQTVYSNQPQHF. CDR3 sequence (DNA): TGTGCCAGCAGCCAAACAGTATATAGCAATCAGCCCCAGCATTTT.

This chain connects TRBV7-2 to TRBJ2-7; 7 bases match TRBD1. CDR1 and CDR2 (germline): SGHTA, FQGNSA. V was pared by 4 bases and J by 3 bases, with 9 bases of the junction left unmatched. The CDR3 covers 15 residues. The chain's CDR3 is CASSSSGGWGYEQYF. The DNA of the CDR3 is TGTGCCAGCAGCTCTTCAGGGGGTTGGGGCTACGAGCAGTACTTC.

The V call is TRBV7-8, the J call TRBJ2-5, with D perhaps TRBD2 (7 bases). This CDR3 has 14 residues. V was cut by 5 bases and J by 5 bases, with 15 bases left in between. Germline CDR1 reads SGHVS; CDR2 reads FQNEAQ. The CDR3 sequence: CASSPTGRGETQYF. CDR3 nucleotide sequence: TGTGCCAGCAGCCCGACGGGGAGGGGGGAGACCCAGTACTTC.

This clonotype was counted between two and nine times. The chain couples TRBV7-2 to TRBJ2-3; D unresolved. The CDR3 runs to 12 residues. V was clipped by 3 bases and J by 4 bases, with 5 bases between them. Germline V gene sequence: CDR1 SGHTA, CDR2 FQGNSA. The CDR3 loop is CASSFHSDTQYF. Written as DNA, the CDR3 is TGTGCCAGCAGCTTCCACTCAGATACGCAGTATTTT.

This rearrangement joins TRBV6-1 to TRBJ2-7, with unresolved D. This CDR3 is 12 amino acids long. The germline V gene encodes CDR1 MNHNS and CDR2 SASEGT. Trimming stripped 3 bases from V and 4 bases from J, with 7 bases between. The CDR3 spells CASSDGGYEQYF. The CDR3 DNA reads TGTGCCAGCAGTGATGGTGGGTACGAGCAGTACTTC.